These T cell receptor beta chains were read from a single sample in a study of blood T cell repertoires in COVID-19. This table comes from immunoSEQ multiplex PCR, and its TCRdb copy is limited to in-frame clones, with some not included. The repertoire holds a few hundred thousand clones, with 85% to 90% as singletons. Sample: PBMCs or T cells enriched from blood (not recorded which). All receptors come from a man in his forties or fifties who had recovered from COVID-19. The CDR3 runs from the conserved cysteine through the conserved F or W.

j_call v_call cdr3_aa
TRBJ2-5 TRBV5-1 CASSLDPGRETQYF
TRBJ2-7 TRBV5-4 CASSLGGNHYEQYF
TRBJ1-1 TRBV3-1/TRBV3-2 CASSQDSVTNTEAFF
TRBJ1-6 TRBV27 CASSLTGSGASPLHF
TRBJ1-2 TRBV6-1 CASSEAGGGGYGYTF
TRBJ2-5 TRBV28 CASSSQGVQETQYF
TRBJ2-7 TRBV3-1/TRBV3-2 CASSPLGQGREQYF
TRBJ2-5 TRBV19 CASSPRTSGVYQETQYF
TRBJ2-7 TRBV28 CASSRYTKGTSGSRGEQYF
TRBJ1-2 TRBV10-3 CAISEGQGAIGYTF
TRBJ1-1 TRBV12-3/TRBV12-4 CASSQDIIGAFF
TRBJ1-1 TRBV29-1 CSVERGWNTEAFF
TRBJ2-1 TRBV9 CASSRTSVSYNEQFF
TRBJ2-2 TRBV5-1 CASSLALGGTGELFF
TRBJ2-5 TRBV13 CASSRKAQETQYF
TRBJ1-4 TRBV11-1 CASSTTGQLNEKLFF
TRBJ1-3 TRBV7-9 CASSPQPTIYF
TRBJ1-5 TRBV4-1 CASSPAGGNQPQHF
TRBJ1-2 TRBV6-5 CASSYGQDNYGYTF
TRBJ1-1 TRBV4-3 CASSQDQIGTSLW
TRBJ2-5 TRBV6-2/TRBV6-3 CASSYLGQGSETQYF
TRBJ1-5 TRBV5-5 CASSLGLAEARNQPQHF
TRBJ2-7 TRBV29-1 CSVQKVGGAYEQYF
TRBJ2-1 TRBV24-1 CATSDPTSGHNEQFF
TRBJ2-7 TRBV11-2 CASSFGGTAYEQYF
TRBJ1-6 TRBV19 CASSEQGWSPLHF
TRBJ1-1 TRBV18 CASSPLGGRTEAFF
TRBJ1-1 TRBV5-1 CASSLAGTGNTEAFF
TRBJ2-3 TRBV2 CASSEEQTDTQYF
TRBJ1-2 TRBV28 CASSRSLGWYGYTF
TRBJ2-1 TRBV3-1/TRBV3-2 CASSSGTTSNEQFF
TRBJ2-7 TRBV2 CASKGDFSSGEQYF
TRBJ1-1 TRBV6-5 CASNNRPMNTEAFF
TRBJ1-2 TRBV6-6 CASNLQGAWGGYTF
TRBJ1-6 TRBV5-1 CASSAGQGVYNSPLHF
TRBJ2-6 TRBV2 CASSAHRDRVPSGANVLTF
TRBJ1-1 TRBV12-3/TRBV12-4 CASSYFGNTEAFF
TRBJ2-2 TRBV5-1 CASSLQGTTGELFF
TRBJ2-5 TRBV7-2 CASSLAAIGTANQETQYF
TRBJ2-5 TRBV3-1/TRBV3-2 CASSQDAARPGTQYF
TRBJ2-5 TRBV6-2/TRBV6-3 CASSYPERQRFQETQYF
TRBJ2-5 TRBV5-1 CASSLEASGQETQYF
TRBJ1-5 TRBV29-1 CSVALTGEGSNQPQHF
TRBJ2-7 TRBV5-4 CASNSQGKSYEQYF